Shown below are 5 T cell receptor beta chains from a single sample sequenced in a study of circulating and synovial CD4+ cells in juvenile arthritis. Libraries were prepared by immunoSEQ multiplex PCR; TCRdb keeps only in-frame clonotypes and omits some of them. This table has 1,500 or so clones, approximately 94% appearing once. The specimen sequenced was CD4+ T cells from synovial fluid. The receptors stem from a human donor with juvenile idiopathic arthritis.

The V and J genes are TRBV19 and TRBJ2-7; 10 bases map to TRBD1. The germline CDR1 and CDR2 sequences are LNHDA and SQIVND (reference sequence). The J segment lost 2 bases and the V segment lost 7 bases, leaving 5 bases of the junction unmatched. The CDR3 covers 14 residues. The CDR3: CASTTGTGAYEQYF. In nucleotides, the CDR3 is TGTGCCAGTACCACCGGGACAGGGGCCTACGAGCAGTACTTC.

This chain connects TRBV28 to TRBJ2-7; D is perhaps TRBD1 (6 bases). The V end lost 2 bases, the J end lost 2 bases, and 13 bases lay between the germline ends. The length of the CDR3 is 15 residues. Germline V lookup: CDR1 MDHEN, CDR2 SYDVKM. CDR3: CASSLAGAPTYEQYF. The CDR3 region has the DNA TGTGCCAGCAGTTTAGCAGGGGCACCAACCTACGAGCAGTACTTC.

The chain is built from TRBV5-1 and TRBJ2-7; no reliable D call. Trimming removed 2 bases at V and 6 bases at J, with 9 bases between. Germline V gene data show CDR1 as SGHRS and CDR2 as YFSETQ. CDR3 length: 12 amino acids. The CDR3 is CASSFPSPEQYF. Written as DNA, the CDR3 is TGCGCCAGCAGCTTCCCTTCTCCCGAGCAGTACTTC.

This chain joins TRBV27 and TRBJ2-3; D might be TRBD2 (5 bases). Germline CDR1 MNHEY, CDR2 SMNVEV (reference sequence). V was shortened by 6 bases and J by 1 base, with 11 bases between the two germline ends. The CDR3 loop spans 14 amino acids. The CDR3: CASSPGLRTDTQYF. DNA of the CDR3: TGTGCCAGCAGCCCGGGATTACGCACAGATACGCAGTATTTT.

The rearrangement uses TRBV28 and TRBJ2-7; TRBD1 agrees at 8 bases. The CDR3 has 14 amino acids. The junction had 6 bases not matched to a gene; V was cut back by 7 bases and J by 1 base. Germline assignment: CDR1 MDHEN and CDR2 SYDVKM. The CDR3 coding sequence is TGTGCCAGCAATAGACAGGGGATATCCTACGAGCAGTACTTC. Translation gives CASNRQGISYEQYF. The full variable domain, in which reference TRBV28 and TRBJ2-7 provide the parts outside the CDR3, is DVKVTQSSRYLVKRTGEKVFLECVQDMDHENMFWYRQDPGLGLRLIYFSYDVKMKEKGDIPEGYSVSREKKERFSLILESASTNQTSMYLCASNRQGISYEQYFGPGTRLTVT.